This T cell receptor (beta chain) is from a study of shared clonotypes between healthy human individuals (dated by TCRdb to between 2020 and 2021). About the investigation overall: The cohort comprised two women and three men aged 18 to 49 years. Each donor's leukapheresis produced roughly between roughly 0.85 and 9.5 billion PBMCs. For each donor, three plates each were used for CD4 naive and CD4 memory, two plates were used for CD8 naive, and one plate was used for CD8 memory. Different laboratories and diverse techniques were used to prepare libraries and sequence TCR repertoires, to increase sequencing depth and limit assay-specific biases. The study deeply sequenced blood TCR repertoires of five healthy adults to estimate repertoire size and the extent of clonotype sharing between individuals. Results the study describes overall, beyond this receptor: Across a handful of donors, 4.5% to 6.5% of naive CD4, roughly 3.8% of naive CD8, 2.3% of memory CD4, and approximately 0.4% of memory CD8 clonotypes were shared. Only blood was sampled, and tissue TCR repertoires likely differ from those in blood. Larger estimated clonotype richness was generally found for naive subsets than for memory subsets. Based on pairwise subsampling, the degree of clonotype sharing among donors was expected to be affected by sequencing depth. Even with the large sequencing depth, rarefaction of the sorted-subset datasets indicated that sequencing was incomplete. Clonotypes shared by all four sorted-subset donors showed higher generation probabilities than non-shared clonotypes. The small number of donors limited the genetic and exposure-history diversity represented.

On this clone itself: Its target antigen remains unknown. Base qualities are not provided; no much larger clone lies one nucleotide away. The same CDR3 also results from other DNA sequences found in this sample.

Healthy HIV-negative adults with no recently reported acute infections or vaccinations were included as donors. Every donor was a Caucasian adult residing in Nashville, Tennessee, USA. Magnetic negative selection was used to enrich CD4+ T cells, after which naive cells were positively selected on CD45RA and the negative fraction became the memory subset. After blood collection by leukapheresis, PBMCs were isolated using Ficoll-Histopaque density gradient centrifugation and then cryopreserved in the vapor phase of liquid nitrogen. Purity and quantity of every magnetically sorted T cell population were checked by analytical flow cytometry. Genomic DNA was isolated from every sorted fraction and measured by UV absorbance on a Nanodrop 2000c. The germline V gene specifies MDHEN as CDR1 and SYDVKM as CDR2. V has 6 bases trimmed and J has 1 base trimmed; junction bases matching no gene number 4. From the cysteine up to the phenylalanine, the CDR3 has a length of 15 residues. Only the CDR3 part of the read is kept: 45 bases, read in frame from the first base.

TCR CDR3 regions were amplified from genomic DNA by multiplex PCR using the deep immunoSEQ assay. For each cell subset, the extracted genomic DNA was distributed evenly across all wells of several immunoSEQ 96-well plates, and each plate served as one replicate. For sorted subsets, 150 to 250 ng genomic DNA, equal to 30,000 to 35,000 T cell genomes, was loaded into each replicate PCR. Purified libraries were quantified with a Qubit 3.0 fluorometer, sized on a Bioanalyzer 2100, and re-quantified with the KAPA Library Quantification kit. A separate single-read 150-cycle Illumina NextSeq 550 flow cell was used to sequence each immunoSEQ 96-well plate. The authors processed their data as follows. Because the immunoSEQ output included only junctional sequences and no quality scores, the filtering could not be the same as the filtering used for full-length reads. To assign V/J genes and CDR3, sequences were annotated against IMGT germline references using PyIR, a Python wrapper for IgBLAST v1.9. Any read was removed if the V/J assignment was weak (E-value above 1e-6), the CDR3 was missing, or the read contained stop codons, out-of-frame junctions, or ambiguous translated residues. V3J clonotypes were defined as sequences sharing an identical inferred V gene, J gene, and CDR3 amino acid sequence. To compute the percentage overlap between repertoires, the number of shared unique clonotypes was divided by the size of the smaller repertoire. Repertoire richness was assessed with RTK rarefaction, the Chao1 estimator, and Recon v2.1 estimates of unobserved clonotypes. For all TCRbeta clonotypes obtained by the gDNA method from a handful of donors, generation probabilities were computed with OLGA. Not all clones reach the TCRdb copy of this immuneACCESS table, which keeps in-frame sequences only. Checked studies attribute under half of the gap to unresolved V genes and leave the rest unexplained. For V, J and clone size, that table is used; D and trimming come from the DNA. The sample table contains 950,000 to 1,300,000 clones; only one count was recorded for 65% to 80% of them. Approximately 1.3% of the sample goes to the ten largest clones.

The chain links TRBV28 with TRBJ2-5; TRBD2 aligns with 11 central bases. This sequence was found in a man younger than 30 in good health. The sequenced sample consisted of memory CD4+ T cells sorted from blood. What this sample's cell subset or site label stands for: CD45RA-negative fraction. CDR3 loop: CASSLTSGGQETQYF. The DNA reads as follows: TGTGCCAGCAGCCTCACTAGCGGGGGCCAAGAGACCCAGTACTTC. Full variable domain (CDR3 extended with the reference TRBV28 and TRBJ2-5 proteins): DVKVTQSSRYLVKRTGEKVFLECVQDMDHENMFWYRQDPGLGLRLIYFSYDVKMKEKGDIPEGYSVSREKKERFSLILESASTNQTSMYLCASSLTSGGQETQYFGPGTRLLVL.